This TCR beta chain was sequenced for a study of T cell changes during pregnancy in multiple sclerosis. CDR3 length: 16 residues. Trimming pared 8 bases from V and 5 bases from J, leaving 21 bases between. The germline CDR1 and CDR2 sequences are SNHLY and FYNNEI. Here immunoSEQ multiplex PCR was the method, and the copy in TCRdb shows in-frame clones only, minus some. The profile shows approximately 79,000 clones, 85% to 95% of them singletons. Material: peripheral blood, obtained in the second trimester of pregnancy. This chain joins TRBV2 and TRBJ1-4; D may be TRBD1 (5 bases). The receptor was isolated from a female donor in good health, enrolled as a control in a pregnancy study. CDR3 bases: TGTGCCAGCCAAAGAGAACCGGGACGGGGGAATGAAAAACTGTTTTTT. Residues: CASQREPGRGNEKLFF. The whole variable domain, filled in from reference TRBV2 and TRBJ1-4, reads EPEVTQTPSHQVTQMGQEVILRCVPISNHLYFYWYRQILGQKVEFLVSFYNNEISEKSEIFDDQFSVERPDGSNFTLKIRSTKLEDSAMYFCASQREPGRGNEKLFFGSGTQLSVL.